The 32 T cell receptor beta chains below all came from one sample that was sequenced in a study of T cell repertoires in cytomegalovirus infection. TCRdb passed the reads through MiXCR, listing each CDR3 protein once. The sample contains 450,000 to 650,000 distinct CDR3 sequences, about 26% of which appear only once. The specimen sequenced was PBMCs. These receptors originate from a human donor in good health (CMV status not recorded). Some clones in this sample may be carry-over from other donors' samples.

This clonotype occurred once. The chain employs TRBV7-6 and TRBJ2-1; D is unclear. The CDR3 is 12 amino acids. V dropped 2 bases and J dropped 8 bases, with 7 bases sitting between them. The V gene's germline CDR1 is SGHVS and CDR2 FNYEAQ. CDR3 sequence (DNA): TGTGCCAGCAGCTTAATGCTCGATGAGCAGTTCTTC. Its translation: CASSLMLDEQFF. Variable domain in full (rest from reference TRBV7-6 and TRBJ2-1): GAGVSQSPRYKVTKRGQDVALRCDPISGHVSLYWYRQALGQGPEFLTYFNYEAQQDKSGLPNDRFSAERPEGSISTLTIQRTEQRDSAMYRCASSLMLDEQFFGPGTRLTVL.

This clonotype was seen more than once but under ten times. This sequence joins TRBV7-2 and TRBJ1-4, with TRBD1 matching over 7 bases. Trimming took 6 bases from V and 5 from J; bases not matched to a gene: 6. The CDR3 sequence is 14 residues long. The germline CDR1 and CDR2 sequences are SGHTA and FQGNSA. The CDR3: CASREGQSNEKLFF. DNA of the CDR3: TGTGCCAGCAGAGAGGGACAGTCCAATGAAAAACTGTTTTTT.

The sample holds many counts of this clonotype. The V call is TRBV7-2, the J call TRBJ2-5; TRBD2 matches at 10 bases. After removal of 5 bases from V and 4 bases from J, the junction contained 10 bases not matched to a gene. The CDR3 loop spans 16 amino acids. Germline CDR1 and CDR2: SGHTA and FQGNSA. CDR3 region: CASSAPSGSTGETQYF. The CDR3 coding sequence is TGTGCCAGCAGCGCGCCTAGCGGGAGTACAGGAGAGACCCAGTACTTC.

The rearrangement links TRBV19 to TRBJ1-2; D remains unclear. This CDR3 has 13 amino acids. Germline loops: CDR1 LNHDA, CDR2 SQIVND (reference sequence). V was clipped by 9 bases and J by 6 bases, with 17 bases between them. CDR3 bases: TGTGCCAGCCAAAGAGGACCGACGGATGGCTACACCTTC. This gives the protein CASQRGPTDGYTF.

The chain employs TRBV12-3 or TRBV12-4 and TRBJ1-5; 7 bases match TRBD1. The CDR3 has 14 amino acids. V shed 4 bases, J shed 4 bases, and the junction held 4 bases outside the gene matches. CDR3 protein: CASSSGTANQPQHF. CDR3 nucleotides: TGTGCCAGCAGTTCTGGGACAGCTAATCAGCCCCAGCATTTT.

The chain has TRBV6-1 and TRBJ1-1; D call uncertain. CDR3 length: 13 residues. V lost 5 bases, J lost 5 bases, and 12 bases lay in between. The germline V gene has CDR1 MNHNS and CDR2 SASEGT. The CDR3 spells CASSYGRRTEAFF. CDR3 DNA: TGTGCCAGCAGTTACGGGAGGCGGACTGAAGCTTTCTTT.

The chain links TRBV20-1 to TRBJ1-5; 10 nucleotides match TRBD1. The CDR3 has 14 residues. The V gene's germline CDR1 is DFQATT and CDR2 SNEGSKA (reference sequence). With 6 bases clipped from V and 1 base from J, the junction kept 3 bases outside the gene matches. For the CDR3, the DNA is TGCAGTGCCTGGGACAGGGGAAGCAATCAGCCCCAGCATTTT. It specifies CSAWDRGSNQPQHF.

The chain links TRBV24-1 to TRBJ1-2; D remains ambiguous. The ends were cut back, 4 bases at V and 6 bases at J, with 14 bases in the middle. CDR3 length: 14 residues. CDR1 is KGHDR, CDR2 SFDVKD, per germline. The CDR3: CATSDPGRVHGYTF. CDR3 bases: TGTGCCACCAGTGACCCCGGGAGGGTCCATGGCTACACCTTC.

In its sample, this clonotype was seen a few times. The chain is built from TRBV10-3 and TRBJ2-3, with 8 bases that match TRBD1. Trimming cost V 7 bases and J 0 bases; bases outside gene matches: 9. CDR3 size: 16 residues. Germline CDR1 ENHRY, CDR2 SYGVKD. The CDR3 DNA sequence: TGTGCCATCATCATCACCCAGGGGGCGAGCACAGATACGCAGTATTTT. Its translation: CAIIITQGASTDTQYF.

The CDR3 here is CASSRISTSDEQYF. CDR3 DNA sequence: TGTGCCAGCAGCCGGATCTCTACTAGCGACGAGCAGTACTTC. The chain combines TRBV5-6 with TRBJ2-7; 7 bases align to TRBD2. Germline V gene data show CDR1 as SGHDT and CDR2 as YYEEEE. V lost 4 bases, J lost 5 bases, and 9 bases stayed unmatched. The CDR3 is 14 amino acids.

The J gene is TRBJ1-5, the V gene TRBV4-1; 8 bases map to TRBD1. The V gene's germline CDR1 is MGHRA and CDR2 YSYEKL. The CDR3 sequence is 17 residues long. Trimming at V came to 1 base and at J to 0 bases, leaving 5 bases not matched to a gene. DNA of the CDR3: TGCGCCAGCAGCCAAGTCGACAGGGGTCCTAGCAATCAGCCCCAGCATTTT. Amino acid sequence: CASSQVDRGPSNQPQHF.

In this sample, this clonotype turned up a few times. CDR3 amino acids: CASSFFGGSTDTQYF. CDR3 in DNA: TGTGCCAGCAGCTTTTTTGGCGGTAGCACAGATACGCAGTATTTT. The rearrangement joins TRBV7-3 to TRBJ2-3; the D is unclear. Germline V gene data show CDR1 as SGHTA and CDR2 as FQGTGA. The CDR3 has 15 amino acids. V was cut by 3 bases and J by 0 bases, with 10 bases left in between.

V usage is TRBV18 and J usage is TRBJ2-1; the match to TRBD2 covers 9 bases. This CDR3 region has 15 residues. The germline CDR1 and CDR2 sequences are KGHSH and LQKENI. Trimming cost V 2 bases and J 6 bases; bases outside gene matches: 5. The CDR3 sequence is CASSPLAGESNEQFF. The CDR3 nucleotides read TGTGCCAGCTCACCATTAGCGGGGGAGAGCAATGAGCAGTTCTTC.

The chain is built from TRBV7-8 and TRBJ2-1, with 12 bases identical to TRBD2. The ends lost 1 base at V and 8 bases at J; junction bases unmatched: 6. CDR1 and CDR2 from the germline V gene are SGHVS and FQNEAQ. The CDR3 covers 16 residues. The CDR3 DNA sequence: TGTGCCAGCAGCTTAGGTCCTAGCGGGAGGGCCGATGAGCAGTTCTTC. It yields the protein CASSLGPSGRADEQFF.

The J gene is TRBJ2-7, the V gene TRBV6-2 or TRBV6-3; the D is unclear. Germline V gene data show CDR1 as MNHEY and CDR2 as SVGEGT. This CDR3 region has 13 residues. Trimming pared 5 bases from V and 3 bases from J, leaving 11 bases between. This chain's CDR3 is CASSRTAGYEQYF. The CDR3 nucleotides are TGTGCCAGCAGTCGAACGGCCGGCTACGAGCAGTACTTC.

This clonotype appeared a few times. This chain joins TRBV27 and TRBJ1-2; maybe TRBD1 (5 bases). Germline V lookup: CDR1 MNHEY, CDR2 SMNVEV (reference sequence). The V gene lost 6 bases and the J gene lost 3 bases, with 20 bases spanning the gap. This CDR3 has 16 residues. CDR3 amino acids: CASRRSGVGGDYGYTF. CDR3 coding DNA: TGTGCCAGCAGGCGGTCCGGCGTTGGGGGGGACTATGGCTACACCTTC.

This clonotype was seen many times. The genes are TRBV7-2 and TRBJ2-3; 11 bases line up with TRBD2. This CDR3 has 17 residues. CDR1 SGHTA and CDR2 FQGNSA come from the germline V gene. The J segment lost 2 bases and the V segment lost 5 bases, leaving 9 bases of the junction unmatched. In DNA, the CDR3 is TGTGCCAGCAGCCGATCTAGCGGGAGGCCCCCCACAGATACGCAGTATTTT. This encodes CASSRSSGRPPTDTQYF.

V gene TRBV5-4 combines with J gene TRBJ2-5; D unclear. The CDR3 is made up of 13 amino acids. Germline V CDR1 and CDR2: SGHNT, YYREEE (reference sequence). V was shortened by 2 bases and J by 5 bases, with 10 bases between the two germline ends. CDR3 DNA sequence: TGTGCCAGCAGCTTATGGAAGATTGAGACCCAGTACTTC. It is translated as CASSLWKIETQYF.

This clonotype was observed a handful of times. The chain recombines TRBV19 with TRBJ1-5; 11 positions match TRBD1. CDR1 and CDR2 from the germline V gene are LNHDA and SQIVND (reference sequence). V dropped 7 bases and J dropped 2; count of bases not matched to a gene: 4. CDR3 size: 15 residues. The CDR3 DNA follows: TGTGCCAGTATCGGACAGGGGGCACGCAATCAGCCCCAGCATTTT. As protein: CASIGQGARNQPQHF.

V usage is TRBV6-2 or TRBV6-3 and J usage is TRBJ2-7; D gene uncertain. Trimming removed 0 bases at V and 1 base at J, with 13 bases between. The CDR3 consists of 16 residues. The V gene's germline CDR1 is MNHEY and CDR2 SVGEGT. CDR3 sequence reads: CASSYSIRPASYEQYV. The CDR3 coding sequence is TGTGCCAGCAGTTACTCGATAAGGCCAGCTTCCTACGAGCAGTACGTC.

This sequence joins TRBV12-3 or TRBV12-4 and TRBJ1-2, with TRBD1 as a possible D gene (6 bases). The germline V and J ends were trimmed by 6 bases and 2 bases, with 19 bases remaining between them. CDR3 length: 16 residues. The CDR3 loop is CASRSLSGTKNYGYTF. CDR3 DNA: TGTGCCAGCAGGTCCCTATCTGGGACAAAGAACTATGGCTACACCTTC.

This chain connects TRBV5-5 to TRBJ1-2, with 12 positions matching TRBD1. Losses at the gene ends were 4 bases for V and 2 bases for J; bases not matched to a gene: 12. The CDR3 loop spans 18 amino acids. The germline V gene has CDR1 SGHKS and CDR2 YYEKEE (reference sequence). The CDR3 coding sequence is TGTGCCAGCAGCCAAACCGGGACAGGGGGCGTAGGGAACTATGGCTACACCTTC. As protein: CASSQTGTGGVGNYGYTF.

This clonotype was observed a handful of times. V usage is TRBV6-6 and J usage is TRBJ2-2, with 9 bases matching TRBD2. Per germline, CDR1 MNHNY and CDR2 SVGAGI (reference sequence). The junction had 14 bases not matched to a gene; V was cut back by 8 bases and J by 4 bases. CDR3 size: 17 residues. The CDR3 nucleotides read TGTGCCAGCGGTCCTCTATTAGCGGGAGTAGTCACCGGGGAGCTGTTTTTT. This codes for CASGPLLAGVVTGELFF.

The sample holds many counts of this clonotype. The V gene is TRBV7-3, the J gene TRBJ2-6, with 8 bases fitting TRBD1. The V gene's germline CDR1 is SGHTA and CDR2 FQGTGA. CDR3 length: 15 residues. J gave up 1 base and V 4 bases, and 0 bases lay outside the gene matches. Here the CDR3 reads CASSWTGSGANVLTF. The CDR3 nucleotides are TGTGCCAGCAGCTGGACAGGGTCTGGGGCCAACGTCCTGACTTTC.

The V gene is TRBV5-1, the J gene TRBJ1-5; D is unresolved. The CDR3 consists of 14 residues. Looked up from germline, CDR1 is SGHRS and CDR2 is YFSETQ. Between the trimmed V and J ends, which lost 0 bases and 3 bases, there was a span of 7 bases. CDR3 in amino acids: CASSLAGLNQPQHF. CDR3 DNA sequence: TGCGCCAGCAGCTTGGCCGGCCTCAATCAGCCCCAGCATTTT.

This clonotype showed up just a few times. The chain is built from TRBV28 and TRBJ1-2; no firm D call. V was cut by 5 bases and J by 5 bases, with 12 bases left in between. This CDR3 is 13 amino acids long. CDR1 and CDR2 (germline): MDHEN, SYDVKM. The DNA for the CDR3 is TGTGCCAGCAGTCCCCCAAATGATTATGGCTACACCTTC. It encodes CASSPPNDYGYTF.

This clonotype was seen repeatedly, ten times or more. This chain uses TRBV7-8 with TRBJ2-1, with D tentatively TRBD2 (6 bases). Trimming removed 2 bases from V and 0 bases from J, with 11 bases in between. Germline V gene data show CDR1 as SGHVS and CDR2 as FQNEAQ. CDR3 length: 16 amino acids. CDR3 in amino acids: CASSLLFSGSYNEQFF. For the CDR3, the DNA is TGTGCCAGCAGCTTACTTTTTAGCGGCTCCTACAATGAGCAGTTCTTC.

This clonotype was picked up many times. V is TRBV7-9 and J is TRBJ1-2; the match to TRBD1 covers 8 bases. From germline, CDR1 is SEHNR and CDR2 FQNEAQ (reference sequence). The CDR3 runs to 14 residues. Trimming removed 5 bases from V and 8 bases from J; junction bases left unmatched: 10. The CDR3 region is CASSPLDREYGYTF. Written as DNA, the CDR3 is TGTGCCAGCAGCCCGCTGGACAGGGAATACGGCTACACCTTC.

This chain connects TRBV29-1 to TRBJ1-2; tentatively, D is TRBD1 (6 bases). The germline V gene encodes CDR1 SQVTM and CDR2 ANQGSEA. This CDR3 has 13 amino acids. Trimming removed 7 bases from V and 7 bases from J, with 19 bases in between. The CDR3 coding sequence is TGCAGCGCCTGGACAGCGGTATCGCCTGGCTACACCTTC. Translation: CSAWTAVSPGYTF.

This clonotype was found a few times. The rearrangement joins TRBV7-9 to TRBJ2-7; possibly TRBD1 for D (6 bases). The germline V gene encodes CDR1 SEHNR and CDR2 FQNEAQ (reference sequence). Trimming left V 5 bases short and J 1 base short, with 12 bases between. This CDR3 spans 14 amino acids. This chain's CDR3 is CASSPQGRSYEQYF. CDR3 DNA sequence: TGTGCCAGCAGCCCCCAGGGGAGATCCTACGAGCAGTACTTC.

The rearrangement links TRBV5-4 to TRBJ2-5; a weak D match, TRBD2 (5 bases). The CDR3 covers 14 residues. CDR1 SGHNT and CDR2 YYREEE come from the germline V gene (reference sequence). Trimming shortened V by 6 bases and J by 3 bases, and 15 bases separated the two germline ends. The CDR3 region has the DNA TGTGCCAGCATGCGGGTCTCGAGGGAAGAGACCCAGTACTTC. Translated: CASMRVSREETQYF. The variable domain in full, completed from reference TRBV5-4 and TRBJ2-5, reads ETGVTQSPTHLIKTRGQQVTLRCSSQSGHNTVSWYQQALGQGPQFIFQYYREEENGRGNFPPRFSGLQFPNYSSELNVNALELDDSALYLCASMRVSREETQYFGPGTRLLVL.

A note on this clonotype: This may come from a read error, since a much larger clone is one base off. The chain uses TRBV7-2 and TRBJ1-3; D not certain. The germline CDR1 and CDR2 sequences are SGHTA and FQGNSA. The CDR3 consists of 15 residues. CDR3 sequence (DNA): TGTGCCAGCAGCTTAGTGATGGTGTCGGGAAGCACCATATATTTT. Amino acids: CASSLVMVSGSTIYF.